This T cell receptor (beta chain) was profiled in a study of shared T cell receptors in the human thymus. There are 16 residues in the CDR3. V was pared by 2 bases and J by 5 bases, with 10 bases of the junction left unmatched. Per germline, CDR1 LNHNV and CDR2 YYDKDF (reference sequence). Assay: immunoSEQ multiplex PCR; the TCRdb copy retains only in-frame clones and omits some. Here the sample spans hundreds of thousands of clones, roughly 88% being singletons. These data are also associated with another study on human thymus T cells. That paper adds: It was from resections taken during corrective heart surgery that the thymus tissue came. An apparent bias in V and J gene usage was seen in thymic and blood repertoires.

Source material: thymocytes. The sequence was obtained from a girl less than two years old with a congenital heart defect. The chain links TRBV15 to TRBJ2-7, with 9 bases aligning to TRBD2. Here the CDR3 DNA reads TGTGCCACCAGCAGATCACATGGGACTAGCAGGAACGAGCAGTACTTC. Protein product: CATSRSHGTSRNEQYF.